These 21 T cell receptor beta chains originate from one sample sequenced in a study of T cells in Graves' hyperthyroidism and ophthalmopathy. The TCR beta CDR3 regions underwent amplification using RNA transcripts as the source. HTBI primers were the set used in a first-round RT-PCR of the TCR CDR3. Each CDR3 protein is one row after TCRdb ran MiXCR on the multiplex PCR reads. This sample carries 93,000 or so distinct CDR3 sequences, roughly 50% of them seen once, and the ten largest clones take roughly 24%. Sequencing was done on a sample of blood. Receptor source: a man in his forties or fifties with Graves' hyperthyroidism.

This clonotype appeared many times. J is TRBJ2-7 and V is TRBV20-1; possibly TRBD2 for D (6 bases). The ends were cut back, 0 bases at V and 4 bases at J, with 22 bases in the middle. CDR1 is DFQATT, CDR2 SNEGSKA, per germline (reference sequence). CDR3 length equals 17 residues. CDR3 loop: CSARDRSSGPRGYEQYF. The CDR3 DNA is TGCAGTGCTAGAGATAGATCGTCAGGCCCACGGGGGTACGAGCAGTACTTC.

The V gene is TRBV6-6, the J gene TRBJ2-3; 10 bases align to TRBD2. The trim removed 5 bases at V and 3 bases at J, leaving 5 bases unmatched. The germline CDR1 and CDR2 sequences are MNHNY and SVGAGI (reference sequence). The CDR3 covers 15 residues. CDR3 sequence (DNA): TGTGCCAGCAGTCCTAGCGGGGGTGTGACAGATACGCAGTATTTT. It codes for CASSPSGGVTDTQYF.

V is TRBV6-2 or TRBV6-3 and J is TRBJ2-3, with D perhaps TRBD2 (6 bases). Germline V CDR1 and CDR2: MNHEY, SVGEGT. The CDR3 runs 15 residues. V gave up 6 bases and J gave up 5 bases, with 18 bases separating them. CDR3 nucleotides: TGTGCCAGCAGGGGTCCCTTTGCGGGACGAGATACGCAGTATTTT. This gives the protein CASRGPFAGRDTQYF.

In the case of this clonotype: At one boundary the junction diverges from the germline segment, which might be a read error. The rearrangement uses TRBV24-1 and TRBJ1-6; 9 positions match TRBD1. This CDR3 is 15 amino acids long. CDR1 is KGHDR, CDR2 SFDVKD, per germline. CDR3 loop: CATSDRDRVNSPLHF. The CDR3 coding sequence is TGCGCCACCAGTGATCGGGACAGGGTTAATTCACCCCTCCACTTT.

The chain carries TRBV19 and TRBJ1-2; D gene unclear. Germline V gene sequence: CDR1 LNHDA, CDR2 SQIVND (reference sequence). This CDR3 is built from 14 residues. This CDR3 reads CARDQRSVNYGYTF. As DNA, the CDR3 is TGTGCTAGGGATCAGAGATCAGTTAACTATGGCTACACCTTC.

The V call is TRBV25-1, the J call TRBJ2-1; 14 bases line up with TRBD2. The trim removed 1 base at V and 0 bases at J, leaving 5 bases unmatched. The CDR3 length is 19 residues. Germline CDR1 reads MGHDK; CDR2 reads SYGVNS. As DNA, the CDR3 is TGTGCCAGCAGTGAATTGGGACTAGCGGGGGTTAGCTCCTACAATGAGCAGTTCTTC. This codes for CASSELGLAGVSSYNEQFF. Filled out from reference TRBV25-1 and TRBJ2-1, the complete variable domain reads EADIYQTPRYLVIGTGKKITLECSQTMGHDKMYWYQQDPGMELHLIHYSYGVNSTEKGDLSSESTVSRIRTEHFPLTLESARPSHTSQYLCASSELGLAGVSSYNEQFFGPGTRLTVL.

J is TRBJ1-1 and V is TRBV18; D is ambiguous. Germline lookup yields CDR1 KGHSH and CDR2 LQKENI. The CDR3 is 12 residues long. V dropped 3 bases and J dropped 6 bases, with 8 bases sitting between them. The CDR3 loop is CASSPSGAEAFF. For the CDR3, the DNA is TGTGCCAGCTCACCGTCCGGGGCTGAAGCTTTCTTT. Based on the CDR3 plus reference TRBV18 and TRBJ1-1, the full variable domain is NAGVMQNPRHLVRRRGQEARLRCSPMKGHSHVYWYRQLPEEGLKFMVYLQKENIIDESGMPKERFSAEFPKEGPSILRIQQVVRGDSAAYFCASSPSGAEAFFGQGTRLTVV.

Note on this clonotype: No conserved phenylalanine or tryptophan is present at the end of the CDR3, so a read error is the likely explanation. The chain couples TRBV29-1 to TRBJ1-2; no reliable D call. Germline V gene sequence: CDR1 SQVTM, CDR2 ANQGSEA. The CDR3 is 14 amino acids. V dropped 8 bases and J dropped 0 bases, with 16 bases sitting between them. The CDR3 protein is CSPYPPTTNYGYTY. The CDR3 region has the DNA TGCAGCCCATATCCACCGACTACTAACTATGGCTACACCTAC.

On this clonotype: It may be a read error: a sequence one base away is much more abundant. The rearrangement links TRBV5-6 to TRBJ1-1; no definite D call. The CDR3 covers 13 residues. CDR1 is SGHDT and CDR2 is YYEEEE in the germline V gene. The CDR3, as DNA: TGTGTCAGCAGCTTGGCCCCGGGAACTGAAGCTTTCTTT. This sequence encodes CVSSLAPGTEAFF.

A word on this clonotype: This may be a read error, as it is one base from a much larger clone. V is TRBV6-2 or TRBV6-3 and J is TRBJ2-5, with D hard to call. Germline CDR1 and CDR2: MNHEY and SVGEGT. This CDR3 has 12 amino acids. V was shortened by 3 bases and J by 5 bases, with 7 bases between the two germline ends. Here the CDR3 DNA reads TGTGCCAGCAGTTATCTGGATGAGACCCAGTACTTC. Translated: CASSYLDETQYF.

This clonotype has ten or more counts. V is TRBV28 and J is TRBJ1-2, with D perhaps matching TRBD1 (5 bases). CDR3 size: 14 residues. Trimming left V 6 bases short and J 0 bases short, with 11 bases between. Germline values: CDR1 MDHEN, CDR2 SYDVKM. CDR3 loop: CASRGERANYGYTF. CDR3 DNA: TGTGCCAGCAGGGGGGAGAGAGCTAACTATGGCTACACCTTC.

This clonotype was counted only a few times. V and J are TRBV12-3 or TRBV12-4 and TRBJ2-3; D not certain. The V end was cut by 6 bases, the J end by 2 bases, with 18 bases between. The CDR3 length is 16 residues. The CDR3 loop reads CASRSGPLRFTDTQYF. The CDR3 DNA reads TGTGCCAGCAGATCCGGACCCTTACGCTTCACAGATACGCAGTATTTT.

The chain links TRBV10-1 to TRBJ1-5; D ambiguous. Trimming left V 2 bases short and J 7 bases short, with 9 bases between. Per germline, CDR1 WNHNN and CDR2 SYGVQD (reference sequence). This CDR3 comprises 13 residues. The CDR3 here is CASSEPRIQPQHF. The CDR3 coding sequence is TGCGCCAGCAGTGAGCCTAGGATCCAGCCCCAGCATTTT.

The chain recombines TRBV25-1 with TRBJ2-3, with D possibly being TRBD1 (5 bases). CDR1 and CDR2 (germline): MGHDK, SYGVNS. CDR3 length equals 14 residues. V was clipped by 3 bases and J by 0 bases, with 7 bases between them. CDR3 in DNA: TGTGCCAGCAGTGATAAGGGGAGCACAGATACGCAGTATTTT. Translation: CASSDKGSTDTQYF.

A remark on this clonotype: One end of the junction fails to match germline, which may point to a read error. The J gene is TRBJ2-1, the V gene TRBV2; D is perhaps TRBD1 (5 bases). This CDR3 has 14 residues. In germline, CDR1 is SNHLY, CDR2 FYNNEI. CDR3 coding DNA: TGTGCCAGCAGTTTCGACAGTATATACAGTGAGCAGCTCTTC. This gives the protein CASSFDSIYSEQLF.

V and J are TRBV20-1 and TRBJ1-5; D remains ambiguous. CDR1 DFQATT and CDR2 SNEGSKA come from the germline V gene (reference sequence). The CDR3 is 15 amino acids. With 4 bases removed from V and 4 bases from J, the gap between germline ends came to 17 bases. CDR3 protein: CSAKGLAGGNQPQHF. CDR3 nucleotide sequence: TGCAGTGCTAAAGGACTAGCGGGAGGTAATCAGCCCCAGCATTTT.

This clonotype has a count of ten or more. This chain joins TRBV20-1 and TRBJ2-7; 10 bases agree with TRBD2. V was pared by 4 bases and J by 5 bases, with 8 bases of the junction left unmatched. The CDR3 length is 14 residues. The V gene's germline CDR1 is DFQATT and CDR2 SNEGSKA (reference sequence). The CDR3 DNA is TGCAGTGCTACACGACTAGCGGGTGTAAACGAGCAGTACTTC. Protein: CSATRLAGVNEQYF.

This clonotype occurred many times. The rearrangement joins TRBV9 to TRBJ2-3, with TRBD2 matching over 9 bases. The V gene end was trimmed by 0 bases and the J gene end by 4 bases; junction bases not matched to a gene: 6. Per the germline V gene, CDR1 is SGDLS and CDR2 is YYNGEE. The CDR3 is made up of 16 amino acids. Here the CDR3 reads CASSVVAGGPADTQYF. The CDR3 DNA follows: TGTGCCAGCAGCGTAGTCGCGGGAGGGCCGGCAGATACGCAGTATTTT.

This clonotype was recorded at least ten times. The chain uses TRBV20-1 and TRBJ2-7, with 13 bases that match TRBD2. Germline V lookup: CDR1 DFQATT, CDR2 SNEGSKA (reference sequence). J was trimmed by 6 bases and V by 3 bases; bases with no gene match: 8. The CDR3 loop spans 15 amino acids. DNA of the CDR3: TGCAGTGCTAGTCGACTAGCGGGGGGTCTGGGCGAGCAGTACTTC. Amino acids: CSASRLAGGLGEQYF.

This rearrangement joins TRBV15 to TRBJ1-5; tentative D call: TRBD1 (5 bases). The V and J ends lost 2 bases and 6 bases respectively, with 23 bases between them. Per the germline V gene, CDR1 is LNHNV and CDR2 is YYDKDF (reference sequence). The CDR3 is 18 amino acids. The CDR3 is CATSRLGDRGGGSQPQHF. Written as DNA, the CDR3 is TGTGCCACCAGCAGACTGGGGGATAGGGGTGGGGGGAGTCAGCCCCAGCATTTT.

V is TRBV7-6 and J is TRBJ2-1, with 7 bases fitting TRBD1. The CDR3 extends over 14 amino acids. V dropped 4 bases and J dropped 7; count of bases not matched to a gene: 7. CDR1 and CDR2 (germline): SGHVS, FNYEAQ. CDR3: CASSSGGSGNEQFF. The CDR3 DNA is TGTGCCAGCAGCTCAGGGGGATCTGGAAATGAGCAGTTCTTC.